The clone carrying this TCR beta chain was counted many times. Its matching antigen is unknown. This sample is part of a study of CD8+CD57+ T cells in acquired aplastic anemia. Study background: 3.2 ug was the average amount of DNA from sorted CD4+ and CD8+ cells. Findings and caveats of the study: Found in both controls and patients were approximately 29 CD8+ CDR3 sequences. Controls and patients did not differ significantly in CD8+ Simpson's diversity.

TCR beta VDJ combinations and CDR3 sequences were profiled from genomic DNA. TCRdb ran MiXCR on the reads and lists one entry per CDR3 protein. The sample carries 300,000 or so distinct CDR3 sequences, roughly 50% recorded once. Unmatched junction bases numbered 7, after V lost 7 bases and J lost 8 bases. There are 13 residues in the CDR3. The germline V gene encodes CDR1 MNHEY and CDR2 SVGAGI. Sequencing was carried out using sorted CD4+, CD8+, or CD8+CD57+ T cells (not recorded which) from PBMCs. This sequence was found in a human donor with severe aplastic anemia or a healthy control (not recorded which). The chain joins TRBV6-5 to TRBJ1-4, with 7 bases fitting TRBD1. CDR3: CASKLPGGEKLFF. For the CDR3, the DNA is TGTGCCAGCAAGTTGCCAGGGGGAGAAAAACTGTTTTTT.